This T cell receptor beta chain was captured by sequencing in a study of a mutant IDH1 vaccine in newly diagnosed glioma. The V end lost 0 bases, the J end lost 1 base, and 7 bases lay between the germline ends. This CDR3 is 15 amino acids long. Germline CDR1 MGHRA, CDR2 YSYEKL. Only in-frame clones appear in the TCRdb table, and some are missing; sequencing was by immunoSEQ multiplex PCR. The data contain about 65,000 clones, about 88% of them singletons. Concerning this clone: No antigen is known for it.

Time point given: week 23, last vaccination. What each vaccine dose contained was 300 ug of mutant IDH1 20-mer peptide, accompanied by topical imiquimod. The TCR sequence derives from a man in his thirties or forties with glioma. Sequencing was performed on PBMCs, taken from a glioma patient whose treatment included an IDH1 peptide vaccine. The chain employs TRBV4-1 and TRBJ1-5; D unresolved. CDR3 nucleotide sequence: TGCGCCAGCAGCCAAGAGTGGCCCAGCAATCAGCCCCAGCATTTT. This gives the protein CASSQEWPSNQPQHF.